Detailed here is one T cell receptor beta chain. Here immunoSEQ multiplex PCR was the method, and the copy in TCRdb shows in-frame clones only, minus some. Found here are roughly 100,000 clones, 82% of them singletons; the top ten hold 5% to 6.5%. Time point denoted: baseline pretreatment blood. Treatment described: 15 Gy SBRT to primary tumor, nephrectomy 4 weeks later. Blood was sampled at baseline, 2 weeks and 4 weeks after SBRT. The germline V gene encodes CDR1 MDHEN and CDR2 SYDVKM. The CDR3 contains 18 residues. Deletions cut 2 bases from V and 0 bases from J, with 20 bases between. This specimen comes from a study of radiation and T cells in renal cell carcinoma. Background on the study: Nephrectomy followed 15 Gy stereotactic body radiation by 4 weeks.

The rearrangement joins TRBV28 to TRBJ2-7; D is possibly TRBD1 (6 bases). This sequence originates from a man between 60 and 75 years old with renal cell carcinoma. The sequencing here drew on blood, taken from a patient whose treatment included radiotherapy and nephrectomy. CDR3 in DNA: TGTGCCAGCAGTTTACCCGGGACAAGCCGGAAAAGCTCCTACGAGCAGTACTTC. As protein: CASSLPGTSRKSSYEQYF.